The 22 T cell receptor beta chains given below trace back to one sample, sequenced in a study of T-cell memory formation after mild COVID-19. TCRdb passed the 5' RACE reads through MiXCR, listing each CDR3 protein once. Here the sample spans roughly 150,000 distinct CDR3 sequences, roughly a quarter being singletons. Sample: PBMCs or a T cell subset sorted from them (not recorded which). The receptors come from an adult woman who had mild COVID-19 (a few samples of this study predate the infection). Cell type and time point are not known.

This clonotype was counted at least ten times. V gene TRBV5-6 combines with J gene TRBJ1-5, with D tentatively TRBD1 (5 bases). In germline, CDR1 is SGHDT, CDR2 YYEEEE. There are 13 residues in the CDR3. V lost 4 bases, J lost 8 bases, and 13 bases lay in between. The CDR3 bases are TGTGCCAGCAGCCCGAATACAGGCGAGCCCCAGCATTTT. It encodes CASSPNTGEPQHF.

The chain couples TRBV12-3 or TRBV12-4 to TRBJ2-1; 9 bases are a match to TRBD2. V gave up 2 bases and J gave up 5 bases; unmatched junction bases: 4. The CDR3 has 15 residues. The CDR3 loop reads CASSLWASGDNEQFF. Written as DNA, the CDR3 is TGTGCCAGCAGTTTATGGGCTAGCGGGGACAATGAGCAGTTCTTC.

This chain connects TRBV5-5 to TRBJ2-1; D is uncertain. Trimming cost V 4 bases and J 4 bases, with 12 bases left between them. This CDR3 spans 14 amino acids. Germline V CDR1 and CDR2: SGHKS, YYEKEE (reference sequence). CDR3: CASSPSDMYNEQFF. The CDR3 bases are TGTGCCAGCAGCCCCTCCGACATGTACAATGAGCAGTTCTTC.

This clonotype was counted many times. The chain recombines TRBV5-6 with TRBJ2-7; no clear D gene. Germline-derived CDR1 and CDR2 are SGHDT and YYEEEE. The CDR3 is made up of 11 amino acids. V lost 2 bases and J 2 bases, leaving 2 bases between the germline ends. CDR3 protein: CASSLTYEQYF. DNA of the CDR3: TGTGCCAGCAGCTTAACCTACGAGCAGTACTTC.

The J gene is TRBJ2-1, the V gene TRBV6-1, with TRBD2 identical over 7 bases. Trimming removed 10 bases from V and 2 bases from J; junction bases left unmatched: 5. The germline V gene encodes CDR1 MNHNS and CDR2 SASEGT. This CDR3 has 13 amino acids. In DNA form, the CDR3 reads TGTGCCATTAGCACTAGCGCCTACAATGAGCAGTTCTTC. Its translation: CAISTSAYNEQFF.

The CDR3 loop reads CASSYSQYNEQFF. The CDR3 DNA reads TGTGCCAGCAGTTACTCGCAGTACAATGAGCAGTTCTTC. The chain uses TRBV6-5 and TRBJ2-1; the D is unclear. Trimming shortened V by 0 bases and J by 4 bases, and 4 bases separated the two germline ends. CDR1 MNHEY and CDR2 SVGAGI come from the germline V gene. CDR3 size: 13 residues.

This chain uses TRBV10-3 with TRBJ1-1; no clear D gene. CDR3 length: 15 amino acids. Per germline, CDR1 ENHRY and CDR2 SYGVKD. V gave up 0 bases and J gave up 0 bases, with 8 bases separating them. Here the CDR3 DNA reads TGTGCCATCAGTGAGTCGCTGATCATGAACACTGAAGCTTTCTTT. It codes for CAISESLIMNTEAFF.

The sample holds a few counts of this clonotype. This rearrangement joins TRBV6-6 to TRBJ2-3, with 7 positions matching TRBD2. Germline V gives CDR1 MNHNY, CDR2 SVGAGI (reference sequence). This CDR3 region has 13 residues. V was pared by 8 bases and J by 0 bases, with 2 bases of the junction left unmatched. CDR3 DNA: TGTGCCAGCTGCGGGGGTAGCACAGATACGCAGTATTTT. Protein sequence: CASCGGSTDTQYF.

This clonotype was seen a handful of times. The chain combines TRBV27 with TRBJ1-1; D is unresolved. Germline V gene lookup returns CDR1 MNHEY and CDR2 SMNVEV (reference sequence). V shed 3 bases and J shed 1 base, with 9 bases lying between them. The CDR3 covers 14 residues. CDR3 sequence: CASSLRAGNTEAFF. The CDR3 region has the DNA TGTGCCAGCAGTTTGAGGGCGGGGAACACTGAAGCTTTCTTT.

This clonotype was counted only a few times. This rearrangement joins TRBV20-1 to TRBJ1-2; 7 bases fit TRBD1. The J segment lost 4 bases and the V segment lost 6 bases, leaving 14 bases of the junction unmatched. The CDR3 runs 15 residues. From germline, CDR1 is DFQATT and CDR2 SNEGSKA (reference sequence). Written as DNA, the CDR3 is TGCAGTGCCCTTCCAGTCCGGGACAGACCCTATGGCTACACCTTC. Its protein is CSALPVRDRPYGYTF.

This clonotype was found a few times. The junction does not match germline at one end; this may be a read error. The chain recombines TRBV4-2 with TRBJ2-5, with 15 bases identical to TRBD2. The CDR3 contains 15 residues. Germline CDR1 reads LGHNA; CDR2 reads YNFKEQ. For the CDR3, the DNA is TGTGCCAGCAGCCAAGATGGGACTAGCGGGGGGACCCATAACTTC. Translated: CASSQDGTSGGTHNF.

The CDR3 nucleotides read TGTGCCAGCTCACCCCGGGCCAGGGGGGCAGATACGCAGTATTTT. As protein: CASSPRARGADTQYF. This rearrangement joins TRBV18 to TRBJ2-3; possibly TRBD1 for D (7 bases). V lost 3 bases and J lost 4, with 14 bases in between. Per germline, CDR1 KGHSH and CDR2 LQKENI. This CDR3 comprises 15 residues. The whole variable domain, remainder taken from reference TRBV18 and TRBJ2-3, is NAGVMQNPRHLVRRRGQEARLRCSPMKGHSHVYWYRQLPEEGLKFMVYLQKENIIDESGMPKERFSAEFPKEGPSILRIQQVVRGDSAAYFCASSPRARGADTQYFGPGTRLTVL.

The chain uses TRBV19 and TRBJ2-7, with D possibly being TRBD1 (7 bases). V lost 2 bases and J 3 bases, leaving 20 bases between the germline ends. CDR3 length: 17 amino acids. CDR1 and CDR2 (germline): LNHDA, SQIVND (reference sequence). CDR3 in amino acids: CASSILATGPSFYEQYF. CDR3 DNA sequence: TGTGCCAGTAGTATACTAGCGACAGGGCCCTCTTTCTACGAGCAGTACTTC.

This clonotype has more than one count but fewer than ten. The V and J genes are TRBV7-9 and TRBJ1-5; D uncertain. CDR1 is SEHNR, CDR2 FQNEAQ, per germline (reference sequence). Deletions cut 5 bases from V and 0 bases from J, with 2 bases between. CDR3 size: 12 residues. CDR3 sequence (DNA): TGTGCCAGCAGCCCTAGCAATCAGCCCCAGCATTTT. Amino acid sequence: CASSPSNQPQHF.

Here the CDR3 reads CAILLPTSGGEYEQFF. Here the CDR3 DNA reads TGTGCCATCCTGCTCCCTACTAGCGGGGGAGAATATGAGCAGTTCTTC. This chain uses TRBV15 with TRBJ2-1, with 11 bases that match TRBD2. The length of the CDR3 is 16 residues. Germline V gene lookup returns CDR1 LNHNV and CDR2 YYDKDF (reference sequence). The V segment lost 10 bases and the J segment 8 bases; nucleotides outside the gene matches: 16.

This chain links TRBV6-6 with TRBJ1-1; 7 bases agree with TRBD1. With 2 bases clipped from V and 7 bases from J, the junction kept 10 bases outside the gene matches. CDR1 and CDR2 (germline): MNHNY, SVGAGI (reference sequence). The CDR3 sequence is 15 residues long. The CDR3 protein is CASSYGVGGIDEAFF. As DNA, the CDR3 is TGTGCCAGCAGTTACGGTGTAGGGGGCATTGATGAAGCTTTCTTT.

This chain connects TRBV28 to TRBJ2-7, with 12 bases identical to TRBD2. Germline V gene sequence: CDR1 MDHEN, CDR2 SYDVKM. V shed 5 bases, J shed 7 bases, and the junction held 6 bases outside the gene matches. The CDR3 consists of 14 residues. This CDR3 is CASSRLAGVVEQYF. The CDR3 DNA reads as TGTGCCAGCAGTAGACTAGCGGGAGTTGTGGAGCAGTACTTC.

The CDR3 loop is CASSSAGTGELFF. The CDR3 nucleotides are TGTGCCAGCAGCTCGGCGGGCACCGGGGAGCTGTTTTTT. The J gene is TRBJ2-2, the V gene TRBV25-1, with TRBD2 as a possible D gene (5 bases). Trimming removed 6 bases at V and 4 bases at J, with 9 bases between. There are 13 residues in the CDR3. Germline V gene lookup returns CDR1 MGHDK and CDR2 SYGVNS. Using reference TRBV25-1 and TRBJ2-2 for the parts outside the CDR3, the full variable domain is EADIYQTPRYLVIGTGKKITLECSQTMGHDKMYWYQQDPGMELHLIHYSYGVNSTEKGDLSSESTVSRIRTEHFPLTLESARPSHTSQYLCASSSAGTGELFFGEGSRLTVL.

The chain couples TRBV12-3 or TRBV12-4 to TRBJ1-6, with D hard to call. Trimming stripped 3 bases from V and 9 bases from J, with 6 bases between. The CDR3 is 12 amino acids. The CDR3 nucleotides are TGTGCCAGCAGTTTTGGTGGTTCACCCCTCCACTTT. Translation: CASSFGGSPLHF.

This clonotype was observed a few times. The CDR3 loop reads CASSHLTGATEAFF. DNA for the CDR3: TGTGCCAGTAGTCACCTTACGGGGGCCACTGAAGCTTTCTTT. The genes are TRBV19 and TRBJ1-1; maybe TRBD1 (6 bases). V lost 5 bases and J 4 bases, leaving 14 bases between the germline ends. Germline V gene data show CDR1 as LNHDA and CDR2 as SQIVND (reference sequence). The CDR3 runs to 14 residues.

In its sample, this clonotype was seen a few times. The chain has TRBV11-2 and TRBJ2-7, with 10 positions matching TRBD1. This CDR3 is 14 amino acids long. Germline V gives CDR1 SGHAT, CDR2 FQNNGV. J gave up 7 bases and V 5 bases, and 8 bases lay outside the gene matches. The CDR3: CASSPGQGVGEQYF. The CDR3 DNA follows: TGTGCCAGCAGCCCCGGACAGGGGGTAGGAGAGCAGTACTTC.

This chain joins TRBV4-3 and TRBJ2-7; 7 nucleotides agree with TRBD2. Germline trimming cut 2 bases from V and 6 bases from J; bases unmatched to any gene: 10. The CDR3 sequence is 15 residues long. Germline CDR1 is LGHNA and CDR2 is YSLEER. The CDR3: CASSQNAGVKLEQYF. The CDR3 coding sequence is TGCGCCAGCAGCCAAAATGCGGGAGTAAAGCTCGAGCAGTACTTC.